This TCR beta chain is drawn from a study of CD8 T cells in ankylosing spondylitis. The CDR3 is 13 residues long. Germline CDR1 and CDR2: ENHRY and SYGVKD. V lost 6 bases and J 7 bases, leaving 10 bases between the germline ends. The authors made TCR beta libraries by quantitative 5'-RACE with molecular barcodes. TCRdb re-called the 5' RACE reads through MiXCR, storing one row per CDR3 protein. The data show about 500,000 distinct CDR3 sequences, about an eighth seen once. Points on this clonotype: The antigen is unknown.

Whole-study findings and limits: Clones linked to the disease showed a CD8+ phenotype. They occurred at relatively low frequencies in peripheral blood. The study identified a TCR beta motif of several highly homologous variants that appeared characteristic of ankylosing spondylitis blood. Disease-linked clones reportedly concentrated significantly in matched ankylosing spondylitis synovial fluid. Before this, some motif variants had been reported in reactive arthritis synovial fluid and blood.

Material: blood, either unsorted or a sorted T cell fraction (not recorded which). This receptor was taken from a male donor with ankylosing spondylitis. This rearrangement joins TRBV10-3 to TRBJ1-6; TRBD1 is a possible D gene (5 bases). CDR3 nucleotides: TGTGCCATCAGGAGGGACCAAAATTCACCCCTCCACTTT. It yields the protein CAIRRDQNSPLHF.